The present TCR beta chain was sequenced within a study of PD-1 blockade in classical Hodgkin lymphoma. Study-level background: Patients were given intravenous nivolumab, 3 mg/kg, every 2 weeks. Study findings and constraints: According to reports, newly diagnosed patients had lower baseline TCR diversity than healthy donors, and relapsed/refractory patients had lower baseline TCR diversity still. TCR diversity rose significantly by C4D1 in CD4+ but not CD8+ cells. Nivolumab initiated under 1 year post-ASCT led to patient exclusion.

As to time point: cycle 4 day 1 (C4D1), after 6 weeks of nivolumab. After autologous stem cell transplantation all patients relapsed, and prior brentuximab vedotin exposure differed between cohorts. Isolated CD8+ T cells were derived from thawed PBMCs through magnetic negative selection. Germline lookup yields CDR1 SGHVS and CDR2 FQNEAQ. This CDR3 has 12 amino acids. The V and J ends lost 5 bases and 3 bases respectively, with 8 bases between them. TCRdb keeps only in-frame clones here, not all; method: immunoSEQ multiplex PCR. The sample has around 8,400 clones; roughly 80% are singletons. A note on this clone: The antigen remains unidentified.

The source was CD8+ T cells from blood, collected before the fourth cycle of nivolumab. The chain uses TRBV7-8 and TRBJ2-7; possibly TRBD1 for D (6 bases). The TCR sequence derives from a human donor with classical Hodgkin lymphoma. The CDR3 spells CASSTDSYEQYF. CDR3 coding DNA: TGTGCCAGCAGCACGGACAGCTACGAGCAGTACTTC.